Listed here is a single T cell receptor beta chain. The data derive from a study of response to subunit inactivated influenza vaccine. The CDR3 is 15 residues long. Trimming removed 3 bases from V and 4 bases from J; junction bases left unmatched: 3. CDR1 and CDR2 (germline): DFQATT, SNEGSKA (reference sequence). TCRdb processed the RT-PCR reads anew with MiXCR; each CDR3 protein has one entry. The sample has about 540,000 distinct CDR3 sequences; 20% to 25% are singletons. The same sample was also used in a study of T cells expressing NK-cell markers. Per that study: UMIs accompanied the 5'RACE template switching by which TCR beta cDNA was made.

This sequence originates from a man aged 45-65 years who received an inactivated influenza vaccine. The chain uses TRBV20-1 and TRBJ2-3; TRBD2 matches 14 bases. This specimen was CD4+ T cells sorted from PBMCs, taken 11 to 12 days after vaccination. Here the CDR3 reads CSASRLAGGSDTQYF. The DNA for the CDR3 is TGCAGTGCTAGCCGACTAGCGGGAGGGTCAGATACGCAGTATTTT.